This TCR beta chain was documented in a study of CXCR3-negative and CXCR3-positive naive CD8 T cells. About this clonotype: What it binds is not known.

In germline, CDR1 is SEHNR, CDR2 FQNEAQ (reference sequence). The CDR3 loop spans 15 amino acids. Subsets of CD8+ T cells were each sorted in triplicate at 300,000 cells apiece. Researchers prepared the TRB cDNA libraries using 5' RACE with UMI labels. One entry per CDR3 protein, without DNA, is what TCRdb gives after re-calling the 5' RACE reads. The sample data list some 130,000 distinct CDR3 sequences. Broader study findings: Naive CXCR3-positive and CXCR3-negative cells shared similar TRBV-TRBJ usage, unlike memory cells.

The chain links TRBV7-9 to TRBJ2-4; no DNA is available, so the TRBD1 call from TCRdb remains unchecked. Sequenced sample: naive CXCR3- CD8+ T cells from blood. The subset denotes: CD45RO-CCR7+CD27+CD95- naive CD8+ T cells lacking CXCR3 (TNR3-). This receptor was obtained from a human donor in good health. Some clones in this sample may be carry-over from other donors' samples. CDR3 residues: CASSLPAGQKNIQYF.